Each of the 24 T cell receptor beta chains below was sequenced from the same sample in a study of shared clonotypes between healthy human individuals. Clones were sequenced by immunoSEQ multiplex PCR, and TCRdb holds only the in-frame ones, with some missing. The table includes approximately 2.5 million clones, over 85% detected once. Sample: naive CD4+ T cells from PBMCs. Subset in this sample: CD45RA+ positively selected. All receptors come from a man aged 18 to 30 in good health. Some clones in this sample may be carry-over from other donors' samples.

The V gene is TRBV5-1, the J gene TRBJ2-5, with TRBD2 matching 10 bases. The end of the DNA is better explained by TRBJ2-7, so the J call may be wrong. Germline V lookup: CDR1 SGHRS, CDR2 YFSETQ. The CDR3 loop spans 19 amino acids. The CDR3 nucleotides are TGCGCCAGCAGCCAAGTAGCGGGAGGCCCAACAGCGGGCCCCTACGAGCAGTACTTC. This sequence encodes CASSQVAGGPTAGPYEQYF.

The CDR3 sequence is CASPPEGLNTPSRQFF. The CDR3 DNA is TGTGCCAGCCCCCCAGAGGGGCTAAATACCCCCTCACGGCAGTTCTTC. This chain links TRBV7-9 with TRBJ2-1; D possibly matches TRBD1 or TRBD2 (5 bases each). Germline CDR1 SEHNR, CDR2 FQNEAQ (reference sequence). V lost 8 bases and J 12 bases, leaving 29 bases between the germline ends. The CDR3 sequence is 16 residues long.

This rearrangement joins TRBV6-1 to TRBJ2-7; 11 bases fit TRBD1. The germline V gene has CDR1 MNHNS and CDR2 SASEGT. V lost 0 bases and J lost 3; bases outside the gene matches: 10. This CDR3 is built from 18 residues. The CDR3, as DNA: TGTGCCAGCAGTGAAGCGGGGACAGGGGGAAATCTTCGCTACGAGCAGTACTTC. Encoded protein: CASSEAGTGGNLRYEQYF.

This clone was seen a handful of times. The chain combines TRBV5-1 with TRBJ1-1; 8 nucleotides line up with TRBD1. Germline V gene lookup returns CDR1 SGHRS and CDR2 YFSETQ. J lost 5 bases, V lost 4 bases, and 7 bases had no gene match. This CDR3 is built from 14 residues. CDR3 sequence: CASSELQGATEAFF. The CDR3 coding sequence is TGCGCCAGCAGCGAACTCCAGGGGGCGACTGAAGCTTTCTTT.

The V call is TRBV10-1, the J call TRBJ2-3; tentatively, D is TRBD2 (5 bases). CDR1 WNHNN and CDR2 SYGVQD come from the germline V gene (reference sequence). V was shortened by 6 bases and J by 6 bases, with 16 bases between the two germline ends. The CDR3 is made up of 14 amino acids. CDR3 sequence reads: CASRGLDGGDTQYF. CDR3 sequence (DNA): TGCGCCAGCAGAGGACTGGATGGCGGGGATACGCAGTATTTT.

The rearrangement links TRBV28 to TRBJ1-1, with D possibly matching TRBD1 (6 bases). The V and J ends lost 3 bases and 1 base respectively, with 12 bases between them. Germline CDR1 is MDHEN and CDR2 is SYDVKM. The CDR3 consists of 15 residues. As DNA, the CDR3 is TGTGCCAGCAGTTTTTTAGACAGGTCGAACACTGAAGCTTTCTTT. It encodes CASSFLDRSNTEAFF.

This chain uses TRBV28 with TRBJ2-7; 8 bases align to TRBD1. This CDR3 is 13 amino acids long. Germline loops: CDR1 MDHEN, CDR2 SYDVKM. V lost 4 bases, J lost 4 bases, and 3 bases stayed unmatched. CDR3 sequence (DNA): TGTGCCAGCAGTTGGACAGGGAGGTACGAGCAGTACTTC. Its translation is CASSWTGRYEQYF.

The chain carries TRBV5-1 and TRBJ2-1, with 8 bases matching TRBD1. Unmatched junction bases numbered 6, after V lost 5 bases and J lost 8 bases. Germline V gene sequence: CDR1 SGHRS, CDR2 YFSETQ. The CDR3 is made up of 13 amino acids. In DNA, the CDR3 is TGCGCCAGCAGAGGGACAGGTACCGATGAGCAGTTCTTC. It encodes CASRGTGTDEQFF.

CDR3 nucleotides: TGTGCCAGCAGTTTGGGGAGTTACTACGAGCAGTACTTC. This gives the protein CASSLGSYYEQYF. The genes are TRBV27 and TRBJ2-7, with D maybe TRBD2 (5 bases). Trimming took off 3 bases at V and 3 bases at J, with 9 bases between the two ends. The germline CDR1 and CDR2 sequences are MNHEY and SMNVEV (reference sequence). This CDR3 has 13 amino acids.

This chain links TRBV19 with TRBJ2-7; D gene unclear. The CDR3 has 15 residues. Germline V CDR1 and CDR2: LNHDA, SQIVND (reference sequence). Deletions cut 7 bases from V and 2 bases from J, with 18 bases between. This CDR3 is CASTRTAAPTYEQYF. The CDR3 bases are TGTGCCAGTACCAGGACCGCCGCGCCCACCTACGAGCAGTACTTC. Combining the CDR3 with reference TRBV19 and TRBJ2-7 gives the whole variable domain DGGITQSPKYLFRKEGQNVTLSCEQNLNHDAMYWYRQDPGQGLRLIYYSQIVNDFQKGDIAEGYSVSREKKESFPLTVTSAQKNPTAFYLCASTRTAAPTYEQYFGPGTRLTVT.

This chain uses TRBV28 with TRBJ2-3; TRBD1 agrees at 8 bases. Trimming at V came to 7 bases and at J to 2 bases, leaving 8 bases not matched to a gene. This CDR3 comprises 15 residues. Germline V gives CDR1 MDHEN, CDR2 SYDVKM. The CDR3 loop reads CASTSRDRHTDTQYF. CDR3 nucleotide sequence: TGTGCCAGCACCAGTCGGGACAGGCACACAGATACGCAGTATTTT.

The chain carries TRBV5-1 and TRBJ2-7, with a weak D call TRBD2 (5 bases). Germline V gene sequence: CDR1 SGHRS, CDR2 YFSETQ. Trimming shortened V by 6 bases and J by 0 bases, and 16 bases separated the two germline ends. The CDR3 runs 15 residues. The chain's CDR3 is CASTRAPGFSYEQYF. As DNA, the CDR3 is TGCGCCAGCACCAGAGCTCCGGGGTTCTCCTACGAGCAGTACTTC. Together with reference TRBV5-1 and TRBJ2-7, the CDR3 gives the full variable domain: KAGVTQTPRYLIKTRGQQVTLSCSPISGHRSVSWYQQTPGQGLQFLFEYFSETQRNKGNFPGRFSGRQFSNSRSEMNVSTLELGDSALYLCASTRAPGFSYEQYFGPGTRLTVT.

The rearrangement uses TRBV28 and TRBJ1-1; D is ambiguous. The CDR3 is 14 residues long. Looked up from germline, CDR1 is MDHEN and CDR2 is SYDVKM. V lost 2 bases to trimming and J lost 3 bases, with 10 bases between them. CDR3 nucleotide sequence: TGTGCCAGCAGTTTAATTTGGGGTTACACTGAAGCTTTCTTT. Translating it yields CASSLIWGYTEAFF.

This chain connects TRBV9 to TRBJ2-2, with TRBD2 as a possible D gene (5 bases). Germline lookup yields CDR1 SGDLS and CDR2 YYNGEE. The CDR3 totals 16 residues. V dropped 4 bases and J dropped 3 bases, with 16 bases sitting between them. DNA of the CDR3: TGTGCCAGCAGCCCCCGCCTGGAAGCGGACACCGGGGAGCTGTTTTTT. This sequence encodes CASSPRLEADTGELFF.

On this clone: Different DNA sequences within this sample yield the same CDR3. The chain has TRBV5-1 and TRBJ1-4; TRBD1 aligns across 7 bases. The germline V gene encodes CDR1 SGHRS and CDR2 YFSETQ. The CDR3 runs 16 residues. V dropped 0 bases and J dropped 0; count of bases not matched to a gene: 2. The CDR3 coding sequence is TGCGCCAGCAGCTTGGGCGGGACAGCAACTAATGAAAAACTGTTTTTT. This codes for CASSLGGTATNEKLFF.

This chain joins TRBV15 and TRBJ2-7; a possible D gene is TRBD2 (6 bases). CDR1 is LNHNV, CDR2 YYDKDF, per germline (reference sequence). The V end was cut by 3 bases, the J end by 2 bases, with 11 bases between. The CDR3 is 14 residues long. This CDR3 is CATSRGLTPYEQYF. In DNA, the CDR3 is TGTGCCACCAGCAGGGGACTGACCCCCTACGAGCAGTACTTC. The variable domain in full, with the rest retrieved from reference TRBV15 and TRBJ2-7, is DAMVIQNPRYQVTQFGKPVTLSCSQTLNHNVMYWYQQKSSQAPKLLFHYYDKDFNNEADTPDNFQSRRPNTSFCFLDIRSPGLGDTAMYLCATSRGLTPYEQYFGPGTRLTVT.

The table lists this clone with a few counts. The same CDR3 also results from other DNA sequences found in this sample. The V call is TRBV5-1, the J call TRBJ2-5; the match to TRBD1 covers 12 bases. The CDR3 has 14 amino acids. Germline CDR1 is SGHRS and CDR2 is YFSETQ. Losses at the gene ends were 4 bases for V and 4 bases for J; bases not matched to a gene: 2. CDR3 nucleotide sequence: TGCGCCAGCAGCCCGGGACAGGGGGCAGAGACCCAGTACTTC. Protein: CASSPGQGAETQYF.

Points on this clone: Other DNA sequences in this specimen translate into the identical CDR3. The chain carries TRBV6-5 and TRBJ1-3, with D possibly matching TRBD1 (6 bases). This CDR3 comprises 14 residues. Germline V gene sequence: CDR1 MNHEY, CDR2 SVGAGI. The germline V and J ends were trimmed by 6 bases and 0 bases, with 9 bases remaining between them. The CDR3 region is CASRGTSSGNTIYF. CDR3 bases: TGTGCCAGCAGAGGGACAAGCTCTGGAAACACCATATATTTT.

The genes are TRBV27 and TRBJ1-2, with 9 bases aligning to TRBD1. The CDR3 is 15 residues long. Germline CDR1 MNHEY, CDR2 SMNVEV (reference sequence). V lost 4 bases, J lost 7 bases, and 10 bases stayed unmatched. The CDR3 loop is CASSSSGTGRSGYTF. The CDR3 nucleotides are TGTGCCAGCAGTTCCTCCGGGACAGGGCGGAGTGGCTACACCTTC.

The chain recombines TRBV9 with TRBJ1-5; D is possibly TRBD1 (6 bases). This CDR3 region has 16 residues. Trimming removed 0 bases at V and 6 bases at J, with 16 bases between. Germline V lookup: CDR1 SGDLS, CDR2 YYNGEE. The CDR3 here is CASSVGDSGVSQPQHF. The CDR3 DNA sequence: TGTGCCAGCAGCGTAGGAGATTCAGGGGTTAGTCAGCCCCAGCATTTT.

The chain carries TRBV5-1 and TRBJ1-3, with D possibly being TRBD1 (6 bases). The CDR3 extends over 16 amino acids. Germline CDR1 SGHRS, CDR2 YFSETQ. The V and J ends lost 0 bases and 0 bases respectively, with 10 bases between them. The DNA of the CDR3 is TGCGCCAGCAGCTTGGGGACAGACCCCTCTGGAAACACCATATATTTT. The encoded protein is CASSLGTDPSGNTIYF.

This rearrangement joins TRBV7-3 to TRBJ2-7, with TRBD1 matching over 10 bases. This CDR3 contains 14 residues. V lost 4 bases and J lost 5; bases outside the gene matches: 5. Germline V CDR1 and CDR2: SGHTA, FQGTGA. The CDR3 nucleotides read TGTGCCAGCAGCTCGGGACAGGGGTTCCACGAGCAGTACTTC. Translated, it gives CASSSGQGFHEQYF.

The chain has TRBV29-1 and TRBJ1-3; no clear D gene. CDR3 size: 13 residues. CDR1 and CDR2 from the germline V gene are SQVTM and ANQGSEA. Trimming removed 6 bases at V and 2 bases at J, with 11 bases between. The CDR3 DNA reads TGCAGCGTGGCACAGAACACTGGAAACACCATATATTTT. Protein product: CSVAQNTGNTIYF.

This rearrangement joins TRBV11-2 to TRBJ1-3; no clear D gene. In germline, CDR1 is SGHAT, CDR2 FQNNGV. CDR3 length: 15 residues. The V end was cut by 2 bases, the J end by 2 bases, with 10 bases between. The CDR3 spells CASSLIPAPGNTIYF. The CDR3 DNA is TGTGCCAGCAGCTTAATTCCGGCTCCTGGAAACACCATATATTTT.